Below are 29 T cell receptor beta chains sequenced from a single sample in a study of cytomegalovirus exposure and HLA in healthy donors. Clones were sequenced by immunoSEQ multiplex PCR, and TCRdb holds only the in-frame ones, with some missing. The sample shows about 250,000 clones, 87% of them seen only once. The sample taken for sequencing was PBMCs. Receptors were obtained from a man younger than 30 in good health and CMV-seropositive.

The chain recombines TRBV28 with TRBJ2-7; TRBD2 matches at 10 bases. CDR3 length equals 16 residues. Germline V gives CDR1 MDHEN, CDR2 SYDVKM. Trimming took 5 bases from V and 2 from J; bases not matched to a gene: 9. The CDR3 DNA is TGTGCCAGCAGTGAGCCGGGGACTAGCGCAACCTACGAGCAGTACTTC. It yields the protein CASSEPGTSATYEQYF.

The chain links TRBV2 to TRBJ1-2; weak D call: TRBD1 (6 bases). The V end lost 6 bases, the J end lost 6 bases, and 17 bases lay between the germline ends. The CDR3 is 14 amino acids. Germline loops: CDR1 SNHLY, CDR2 FYNNEI. DNA for the CDR3: TGTGCCAGCAGGACAGGTTTATCTTCGAATGGCTACACCTTC. Translating it yields CASRTGLSSNGYTF.

This chain connects TRBV5-1 to TRBJ2-1; D not resolved. Germline CDR1 and CDR2: SGHRS and YFSETQ. The V end was cut by 3 bases, the J end by 0 bases, with 1 base between. This CDR3 region has 12 residues. CDR3 sequence (DNA): TGCGCCAGCAGCTACTCCTACAATGAGCAGTTCTTC. It translates to CASSYSYNEQFF.

CDR3 nucleotides: TGTGCCAGCAGCTTCGGGATGGGAGCCGAGCAGTACTTC. It codes for CASSFGMGAEQYF. The chain employs TRBV7-9 and TRBJ2-7; D is perhaps TRBD2 (5 bases). Between the trimmed V and J ends, which lost 3 bases and 6 bases, there was a span of 12 bases. Germline loops: CDR1 SEHNR, CDR2 FQNEAQ (reference sequence). The CDR3 spans 13 residues. The variable domain in full, completed from reference TRBV7-9 and TRBJ2-7, reads DTGVSQNPRHKITKRGQNVTFRCDPISEHNRLYWYRQTLGQGPEFLTYFQNEAQLEKSRLLSDRFSAERPKGSFSTLEIQRTEQGDSAMYLCASSFGMGAEQYFGPGTRLTVT.

The rearrangement joins TRBV7-9 to TRBJ2-7; D possibly uses TRBD1 or TRBD2 (5 bases each). The V and J ends lost 8 bases and 5 bases respectively, with 16 bases between them. CDR1 is SEHNR and CDR2 is FQNEAQ in the germline V gene (reference sequence). This CDR3 is built from 13 residues. In DNA form, the CDR3 reads TGTGCCAGCGCCGGGGCAGGGTTGAACGAGCAGTACTTC. This translates into CASAGAGLNEQYF.

The chain couples TRBV27 to TRBJ2-2, with 7 positions matching TRBD1. The ends lost 5 bases at V and 6 bases at J; junction bases unmatched: 3. CDR3 length: 13 residues. Per germline, CDR1 MNHEY and CDR2 SMNVEV (reference sequence). The CDR3 here is CASSDREPGELFF. The CDR3 DNA reads TGTGCCAGCAGTGACAGGGAGCCCGGGGAGCTGTTTTTT.

The rearrangement joins TRBV10-1 to TRBJ1-1; 8 bases map to TRBD1. V shed 6 bases and J 3 bases; nucleotides not matched to a gene: 3. CDR1 and CDR2 (germline): WNHNN, SYGVQD (reference sequence). There are 13 residues in the CDR3. The chain's CDR3 is CASRVGQDTEAFF. Written as DNA, the CDR3 is TGCGCCAGCAGGGTGGGACAGGACACTGAAGCTTTCTTT.

The chain recombines TRBV29-1 with TRBJ1-1; the D is unclear. CDR1 is SQVTM, CDR2 ANQGSEA, per germline. V was clipped by 6 bases and J by 5 bases, with 16 bases between them. CDR3 length: 13 residues. The CDR3 nucleotides are TGCAGCGTCGCACCGGGAGGTGTGACTGAAGCTTTCTTT. Translated, it gives CSVAPGGVTEAFF. The full variable domain, in which reference TRBV29-1 and TRBJ1-1 provide the parts outside the CDR3, is SAVISQKPSRDICQRGTSLTIQCQVDSQVTMMFWYRQQPGQSLTLIATANQGSEATYESGFVIDKFPISRPNLTFSTLTVSNMSPEDSSIYLCSVAPGGVTEAFFGQGTRLTVV.

There are a few counts of this clone. The V and J genes are TRBV30 and TRBJ2-2, with D uncertain. The V end lost 3 bases, the J end lost 6 bases, and 11 bases lay between the germline ends. Germline CDR1 is GTSNPN and CDR2 is SVGIG (reference sequence). This CDR3 is built from 13 residues. DNA for the CDR3: TGTGCCTGGAGAGGGCAGATCGCCGGGGAGCTGTTTTTT. It is translated as CAWRGQIAGELFF. The full variable domain, its missing parts supplied by reference TRBV30 and TRBJ2-2, is SQTIHQWPATLVQPVGSPLSLECTVEGTSNPNLYWYRQAAGRGLQLLFYSVGIGQISSEVPQNLSASRPQDRQFILSSKKLLLSDSGFYLCAWRGQIAGELFFGEGSRLTVL.

Here the CDR3 DNA reads TGTGCCAGCAGCTGGGACCTCTATGGCTACACCTTC. Protein sequence: CASSWDLYGYTF. The chain is built from TRBV7-2 and TRBJ1-2; possible D gene TRBD1, 5 bases. This CDR3 region has 12 residues. V lost 4 bases and J 4 bases, leaving 7 bases between the germline ends. Looked up from germline, CDR1 is SGHTA and CDR2 is FQGNSA.

Only one count was recorded for this clone. The V call is TRBV6-5, the J call TRBJ2-2, with D maybe TRBD1 (5 bases). CDR1 and CDR2 from the germline V gene are MNHEY and SVGAGI. With 1 base removed from V and 4 bases from J, the gap between germline ends came to 10 bases. This CDR3 has 15 amino acids. This chain's CDR3 is CASSYFIDSTGELFF. The CDR3 bases are TGTGCCAGCAGTTACTTCATAGACAGCACCGGGGAGCTGTTTTTT.

The chain combines TRBV7-8 with TRBJ2-1; no clear D. The V gene's germline CDR1 is SGHVS and CDR2 FQNEAQ. There are 16 residues in the CDR3. Trimming removed 5 bases at V and 0 bases at J, with 14 bases between. The CDR3 is CASSPVASRSYNEQFF. CDR3 in DNA: TGTGCCAGCAGCCCGGTCGCGTCGCGCTCCTACAATGAGCAGTTCTTC.

The V gene is TRBV6-1, the J gene TRBJ1-2; 9 bases align to TRBD1. This CDR3 comprises 14 residues. Per germline, CDR1 MNHNS and CDR2 SASEGT. Trimming removed 7 bases from V and 4 bases from J; junction bases left unmatched: 7. The CDR3 loop is CASTPGQGTYGYTF. Written as DNA, the CDR3 is TGTGCCAGCACCCCCGGACAGGGGACCTATGGCTACACCTTC.

The chain joins TRBV6-5 to TRBJ2-1, with 10 bases that match TRBD2. This CDR3 is 14 amino acids long. The trim removed 6 bases at V and 7 bases at J, leaving 6 bases unmatched. The V gene's germline CDR1 is MNHEY and CDR2 SVGAGI. CDR3 DNA: TGTGCCAGCAGCCCCGGGACTAGCGTTAATGAGCAGTTCTTC. This sequence encodes CASSPGTSVNEQFF.

The chain couples TRBV7-8 to TRBJ2-7; possibly TRBD1 for D (6 bases). V was clipped by 0 bases and J by 2 bases, with 17 bases between them. The CDR3 runs to 17 residues. Germline CDR1 and CDR2: SGHVS and FQNEAQ. DNA for the CDR3: TGTGCCAGCAGCTTAGCAACATACAGGGACGATCCCTACGAGCAGTACTTC. It specifies CASSLATYRDDPYEQYF.

This clone has a single count. The chain is built from TRBV6-1 and TRBJ1-4, with D uncertain. Deletions cut 3 bases from V and 7 bases from J, with 12 bases between. Germline values: CDR1 MNHNS, CDR2 SASEGT. CDR3 length equals 14 residues. The CDR3 DNA reads as TGTGCCAGCAGTGACCAGATTCGGGTTGAAAAACTGTTTTTT. It is translated as CASSDQIRVEKLFF.

The CDR3 DNA is TGCGCCAGCAGCCAAGAACCCGCGCAGGGAGCCTATGGCTACACCTTC. As protein: CASSQEPAQGAYGYTF. The J gene is TRBJ1-2, the V gene TRBV4-1; D may be TRBD1 (5 bases). Germline CDR1 and CDR2: MGHRA and YSYEKL. The CDR3 length is 16 residues. V lost 0 bases, J lost 4 bases, and 15 bases lay in between.

The rearrangement uses TRBV27 and TRBJ2-7; 7 positions match TRBD1. Germline V CDR1 and CDR2: MNHEY, SMNVEV (reference sequence). V lost 2 bases to trimming and J lost 3 bases; unmatched junction nucleotides: 4. The CDR3 has 14 residues. This CDR3 is CASSLRGPNYEQYF. CDR3 DNA sequence: TGTGCCAGCAGTTTAAGGGGGCCGAACTACGAGCAGTACTTC.

V gene TRBV5-6 combines with J gene TRBJ2-7, with D tentatively TRBD1 (6 bases). Germline V gives CDR1 SGHDT, CDR2 YYEEEE. This CDR3 is built from 14 residues. Trimming stripped 2 bases from V and 6 bases from J, with 15 bases between. CDR3 loop: CASSLPTGAAEQYF. As DNA, the CDR3 is TGTGCCAGCAGCTTACCGACAGGTGCCGCCGAGCAGTACTTC. The variable domain in full, completed from reference TRBV5-6 and TRBJ2-7, reads DAGVTQSPTHLIKTRGQQVTLRCSPKSGHDTVSWYQQALGQGPQFIFQYYEEEERQRGNFPDRFSGHQFPNYSSELNVNALLLGDSALYLCASSLPTGAAEQYFGPGTRLTVT.

V gene TRBV19 combines with J gene TRBJ2-1, with a possible D match to TRBD1 (6 bases). V lost 7 bases and J 0 bases, leaving 10 bases between the germline ends. The CDR3 runs 14 residues. Germline V lookup: CDR1 LNHDA, CDR2 SQIVND (reference sequence). The CDR3 sequence: CASTTGSSYNEQFF. The CDR3 DNA reads TGTGCCAGTACAACAGGGAGCTCCTACAATGAGCAGTTCTTC.

The chain has TRBV11-2 and TRBJ1-5; D remains ambiguous. The CDR3 is made up of 14 amino acids. V was trimmed by 0 bases and J by 0 bases, leaving 3 bases between them. Per the germline V gene, CDR1 is SGHAT and CDR2 is FQNNGV. This chain's CDR3 is CASSLEYSNQPQHF. CDR3 coding DNA: TGTGCCAGCAGCTTAGAGTATAGCAATCAGCCCCAGCATTTT.

The chain is built from TRBV5-1 and TRBJ1-1; D gene uncertain. Germline V gives CDR1 SGHRS, CDR2 YFSETQ. The V end lost 4 bases, the J end lost 1 base, and 8 bases lay between the germline ends. This CDR3 comprises 13 residues. In DNA, the CDR3 is TGCGCCAGCAGCCCATACGGGAACACTGAAGCTTTCTTT. As protein: CASSPYGNTEAFF.

This rearrangement joins TRBV4-2 to TRBJ2-7, with 8 bases lining up with TRBD2. This CDR3 contains 12 residues. CDR1 LGHNA and CDR2 YNFKEQ come from the germline V gene. V was pared by 6 bases and J by 13 bases, with 11 bases of the junction left unmatched. This CDR3 is CASSLGSGKSYF. CDR3 bases: TGTGCCAGCAGTTTAGGTAGCGGGAAGAGTTACTTC.

The CDR3 coding sequence is TGTGCCAGCTCACTCAGTACAGGGATCTCCTACAATGAGCAGTTCTTC. It yields the protein CASSLSTGISYNEQFF. The chain combines TRBV18 with TRBJ2-1; D might be TRBD1 (6 bases). This CDR3 comprises 16 residues. V lost 4 bases and J lost 0, with 13 bases in between. CDR1 KGHSH and CDR2 LQKENI come from the germline V gene.

This chain uses TRBV28 with TRBJ2-1; D is uncertain. This CDR3 is 16 amino acids long. Germline CDR1 is MDHEN and CDR2 is SYDVKM. Trimming cost V 5 bases and J 0 bases, with 14 bases left between them. The chain's CDR3 is CASSTLEELSYNEQFF. The CDR3 nucleotides are TGTGCCAGCAGTACCTTAGAGGAGCTCTCCTACAATGAGCAGTTCTTC.

The V call is TRBV27, the J call TRBJ1-3, with D unresolved. The length of the CDR3 is 16 residues. CDR1 and CDR2 from the germline V gene are MNHEY and SMNVEV (reference sequence). Trimming took 0 bases from V and 1 from J, leaving 10 bases between them. The CDR3 region is CASSLSSRDSGNTIYF. CDR3 in DNA: TGTGCCAGCAGTTTATCTTCCCGCGATTCTGGAAACACCATATATTTT.

The CDR3: CSAEKGGGPKAQYF. DNA of the CDR3: TGCAGCGCCGAAAAGGGGGGGGGCCCTAAGGCCCAGTACTTC. This chain uses TRBV29-1 with TRBJ2-5; possible D gene TRBD2, 7 bases. V was trimmed by 7 bases and J by 9 bases, leaving 24 bases between them. The CDR3 is 14 residues long. Germline V gene sequence: CDR1 SQVTM, CDR2 ANQGSEA.

J is TRBJ1-1 and V is TRBV7-9, with a tentative D call TRBD1 (5 bases). V lost 1 base, J lost 4 bases, and 13 bases lay in between. CDR1 is SEHNR and CDR2 is FQNEAQ in the germline V gene (reference sequence). CDR3 length equals 15 residues. This CDR3 is CASSLVGRVSTEAFF. The DNA for the CDR3 is TGTGCCAGCAGCTTAGTTGGCAGGGTAAGCACTGAAGCTTTCTTT.

The CDR3 here is CAEAGITYEQYF. The DNA for the CDR3 is TGTGCCGAAGCGGGAATCACCTACGAGCAGTACTTC. The rearrangement links TRBV7-2 to TRBJ2-7; 7 bases align to TRBD2. This CDR3 has 12 residues. Germline CDR1 and CDR2: SGHTA and FQGNSA. V trimming: 11 bases; J trimming: 2 bases; junction bases outside the gene matches: 6. Looking up the rest from reference TRBV7-2 and TRBJ2-7 gives the full variable domain: GAGVSQSPSNKVTEKGKDVELRCDPISGHTALYWYRQSLGQGLEFLIYFQGNSAPDKSGLPSDRFSAERTGGSVSTLTIQRTQQEDSAVYLCAEAGITYEQYFGPGTRLTVT.